This T cell receptor (beta chain) came from a study of blood T cell repertoires in COVID-19. Sequenced by immunoSEQ multiplex PCR; TCRdb stores in-frame clones only, minus some. The data show under 550,000 clones, roughly 90% seen once. This CDR3 has 14 amino acids. Germline CDR1 MDHEN, CDR2 SYDVKM. V lost 6 bases to trimming and J lost 9 bases, with 20 bases between them. V is TRBV28 and J is TRBJ1-2, with a weak D call TRBD1 (6 bases). The specimen sequenced was peripheral blood. The TCR was taken from a young man with COVID-19, enrolled during active disease. CDR3 protein: CASRSVGALMSYTF. The CDR3 coding sequence is TGTGCCAGCAGATCAGTGGGGGCGCTCATGAGCTACACCTTC.